The entry below describes one T cell receptor (beta chain). Its target is not known. This record belongs to a study of tumor and adjacent non-tumor tissue in lung cancer. Looking at the study overall: Histology: about twelve adenocarcinoma, a couple of squamous cell carcinoma, 1 small cell lung cancer. Stage I to III disease affected over nine men and about five women aged about 30 to 85. Points from the study as a whole: Shorter survival was associated with higher TCR diversity in tumors. Tumor tissue had significantly higher TCR diversity than normal lung.

No cell sorting was done before RNA was extracted from the tissue. A modified ARM-PCR protocol with three rounds of nested PCR amplified TCRbeta. TCRdb independently ran MiXCR on the multiplex PCR reads; one entry per CDR3 protein. The table shows tens of thousands of distinct CDR3 sequences, with around 71% occurring only once. This clonotype originated in a man in his sixties with non-small cell lung cancer. The sample consisted of lung tumor tissue.

The CDR3: CSARRPEQGHEQFF. The CDR3 region has the DNA TGCAGTGCTAGAAGGCCGGAACAGGGGCATGAGCAGTTCTTC. The gene calls are TRBV20-1 and TRBJ2-1, with TRBD1 matching over 7 bases. This CDR3 is built from 14 residues. Germline CDR1 is DFQATT and CDR2 is SNEGSKA (reference sequence). After removal of 2 bases from V and 8 bases from J, the junction contained 9 bases not matched to a gene.